The entry that follows covers one T cell receptor (beta chain) sequence. It has no known antigen specificity. Base qualities are not recorded, but no much larger clone differs from it by a single base. TCRbeta CDR3 regions were amplified from genomic DNA by means of the immunoSEQ Assay, a bias-controlled multiplex PCR. The original pipeline was this. Nucleated cell counts per sample were estimated from amplification of reference gene primers within the assay. To quantify the absolute abundance of each unique TCRbeta CDR3 rearrangement, sequence reads were collapsed and filtered. For each sample, productive Simpson clonality was calculated by taking the square root of Simpson's diversity index across productive rearrangements. TCRdb took over this immuneACCESS table, retaining in-frame rearrangements with V and J assigned. Such tables are incomplete; in checked studies, under half of the missing clones stem from an unresolved V gene, and the remainder is unexplained. The V and J calls and the clone size are those of that table, but D and trimming were determined from the DNA. In all, the sample holds 130,000 or so clones, and about 81% of those were seen once. The ten most abundant clones make up 2.4% of the sample.

Reading from cysteine to phenylalanine, the CDR3 counts 15 amino acids. The entry retains the CDR3 DNA only, 45 bases that are in frame from base 1. CDR1 and CDR2 (KGHDR, SFDVKD) derive from the germline V gene. V loses 8 bases at its end and J loses 7 bases; junction bases beyond the gene matches: 6. The data are from a study of blood T cell repertoires in COVID-19 (dated by TCRdb to the early 2020s). About the study as a whole: The collaborator samples originated in the United States, Italy and Spain and spanned the acute and convalescent phases of COVID-19. Deeply sampled blood TCRbeta repertoires from subjects exposed to, actively infected with, or recovered from COVID-19 were included in the dataset. HLA class I and class II types, where available, came from metadata supplied by the sample provider rather than from assay-based typing. A freely available public database, intended as a resource for researchers studying the immune response to SARS-CoV-2, is where the repertoires were released. The material from the prospective study consisted of cDNA or gDNA derived from T cells, B-cell-depleted T cells, or PBMCs. Samples came from the ongoing ImmuneRACE study (first 160 participants) plus 1,254 subjects from 6 global collaborators. A de-identified subject ID, COVID-19 status, age in years and sex were almost always included in the sample metadata.

In the prospective study, participants were about 18 to 90 years old, resided in fewer than 25 geographic areas of the United States, and were enrolled through a virtual design. In the prospective study, participants were assigned to cohorts based on the clinical history participants reported in a screening survey and a study questionnaire. Mobile phlebotomists in the prospective study collected whole blood, serum and a nasopharyngeal or oropharyngeal swab from every participant. Additional blood draws and questionnaires over an approximately two-month period could optionally be provided by prospective study participants. Prospective study blood samples were shipped either frozen or at room temperature before DNA extraction. Overall study outcomes, separate from this receptor: The amount of clinical and demographic metadata varied by source and participant and was provided uncurated.

The TCR comes from a man aged 40-49 years with acute COVID-19. The chain couples TRBV24-1 to TRBJ2-1, with 14 middle bases fitting TRBD2. Sequenced input: PBMCs or T cells enriched from blood (not recorded which). The sequenced DNA is TGTGCCACCACCCTCGGGACTAGCGGGAGTAATGAGCAGTTCTTC. The resulting protein is CATTLGTSGSNEQFF.